These T cell receptor beta chains were read from a single sample in a study of blood T cell repertoires in COVID-19. Clones were read by immunoSEQ multiplex PCR, and TCRdb kept only the in-frame ones, dropping some. Among 100,000 or so clones listed, roughly 92% were seen once. Sample: peripheral blood. The receptors were sampled from a man aged 55 to 69 with acute or convalescent COVID-19. Both conserved end residues are part of each CDR3. A D gene is named only where the DNA matches it firmly. Some rows have no size entry. The others give once, few or many, or a class for an expanded clone.

size,V,J,D,CDR3,DNA
.,TRBV2,TRBJ2-1,TRBD2,CASSELAGFNEQFF,TGTGCCAGCAGTGAACTAGCGGGTTTTAATGAGCAGTTCTTC
.,TRBV4-1,TRBJ1-5,.,CASSQEWPLNQPQHF,TGCGCCAGCAGCCAAGAGTGGCCCCTCAATCAGCCCCAGCATTTT
.,TRBV29-1,TRBJ2-1,TRBD1,CSVRTGGLNEQFF,TGCAGCGTGCGGACAGGAGGCCTCAATGAGCAGTTCTTC
.,TRBV5-4,TRBJ1-6,.,CASSLGGEYSPLHF,TGTGCCAGCAGCTTGGGGGGGGAATATTCACCCCTCCACTTT
.,TRBV5-8,TRBJ2-3,TRBD1,CASSPGQASTDTQYF,TGTGCCAGCAGCCCGGGACAGGCTAGCACAGATACGCAGTATTTT
.,TRBV28,TRBJ2-2,.,CASSPPRQTGELFF,TGTGCCAGCAGTCCCCCCAGACAGACCGGGGAGCTGTTTTTT
.,TRBV7-8,TRBJ2-7,.,CASSLVGNYEQYF,TGTGCCAGCAGCTTAGTCGGGAACTACGAGCAGTACTTC
.,TRBV12-5,TRBJ1-4,.,CASGYYRQSFATNEKLFF,TGTGCTAGTGGATATTATCGACAGTCTTTTGCAACTAATGAAAAACTGTTTTTT
.,TRBV5-4,TRBJ2-2,TRBD2,CASSSRRGDTGELFF,TGTGCCAGCAGCTCCCGCCGGGGGGACACCGGGGAGCTGTTTTTT
.,TRBV9,TRBJ1-1,.,CASSVGNNRYTEAFF,TGTGCCAGCAGCGTAGGCAACAACCGCTACACTGAAGCTTTCTTT
.,TRBV18,TRBJ2-1,TRBD2,CASSPPTSGRGEQFF,TGTGCCAGCTCACCCCCGACTAGCGGGAGAGGTGAGCAGTTCTTC
.,TRBV3-1/TRBV3-2,TRBJ2-5,TRBD2,CASSRGERGPRQETQYF,TGTGCCAGCAGCCGGGGGGAGCGGGGTCCTCGCCAAGAGACCCAGTACTTC
.,TRBV7-3,TRBJ2-5,TRBD1,CASSLPHGPGQKTQETQYF,TGTGCCAGCAGCTTACCCCACGGACCGGGACAGAAAACGCAAGAGACCCAGTACTTC
once,TRBV6-5,TRBJ1-3,.,CASRDRGSGNTIYF,TGTGCCAGCAGGGACAGAGGCTCTGGAAACACCATATATTTT
.,TRBV28,TRBJ2-3,TRBD2,CASSTGTSGATTDTQYF,TGTGCCAGCAGCACCGGTACTAGCGGGGCCACCACAGATACGCAGTATTTT
once,TRBV13,TRBJ1-3,.,CASSLGLGQAGNTIYF,TGTGCCAGCAGCTTAGGCCTGGGACAAGCTGGAAACACCATATATTTT
.,TRBV18,TRBJ2-7,.,CASSPQNRAYEQYF,TGTGCCAGCTCACCACAGAACAGGGCCTACGAGCAGTACTTC
.,TRBV5-4,TRBJ1-6,TRBD1,CASSGPTGYDSPLHF,TGTGCCAGCAGCGGACCGACAGGGTATGATTCACCCCTCCACTTT
once,TRBV5-1,TRBJ2-1,.,CASSFRQVGYNEQFF,TGCGCCAGCAGCTTTCGACAGGTTGGGTACAATGAGCAGTTCTTC
.,TRBV19,TRBJ2-3,TRBD1,CATSPQRDREGDTQYF,TGTGCCACCAGCCCCCAGCGGGACAGGGAAGGTGATACGCAGTATTTT
.,TRBV5-1,TRBJ2-3,.,CASSRGTPSTDTQYF,TGCGCCAGCAGCAGGGGGACCCCGAGCACAGATACGCAGTATTTT
.,TRBV6-1,TRBJ2-3,.,CASSEGDRSTDTQYF,TGTGCCAGCAGTGAAGGAGACAGGTCCACAGATACGCAGTATTTT
.,TRBV30,TRBJ2-3,.,CAWSTGLSTDTQYF,TGTGCCTGGAGCACGGGACTTTCCACAGATACGCAGTATTTT
.,TRBV29-1,TRBJ1-2,.,CSVGTDSVGPNYGYTF,TGCAGCGTTGGGACAGATTCTGTGGGCCCAAACTATGGCTACACCTTC
.,TRBV14,TRBJ1-2,.,CASSQYEGLGYTF,TGTGCCAGCAGCCAATACGAGGGCTTGGGCTACACCTTC
.,TRBV2,TRBJ1-4,TRBD1,CASSQDRSTNEKLFF,TGTGCCAGCAGTCAGGACAGGTCAACTAATGAAAAACTGTTTTTT
.,TRBV9,TRBJ1-1,TRBD1,CASSGKTGDWGTEAFF,TGTGCCAGCAGCGGTAAGACAGGGGATTGGGGCACTGAAGCTTTCTTT
.,TRBV7-8,TRBJ1-5,.,CASSPTGSNQPQHF,TGTGCCAGCAGCCCTACAGGGAGTAATCAGCCCCAGCATTTT
.,TRBV29-1,TRBJ1-1,.,CSVVVNTEAFF,TGCAGCGTTGTCGTGAACACTGAAGCTTTCTTT
.,TRBV11-2,TRBJ2-6,TRBD1,CASSLYRGRHSGANVLTF,TGTGCCAGCAGCTTGTACAGGGGAAGGCACTCTGGGGCCAACGTCCTGACTTTC
.,TRBV7-9,TRBJ1-2,TRBD1,CASSPLTGAPDGYTF,TGTGCCAGCAGCCCTTTGACAGGGGCTCCGGATGGCTACACCTTC